One sample yielded the 27 T cell receptor beta chains listed below, sequenced in a study of cytomegalovirus exposure and HLA in healthy donors. TCRdb's copy holds only in-frame clones and misses some; the assay was immunoSEQ multiplex PCR. Of some 120,000 clones in the sample, over 85% were seen once. The source material was PBMCs. Receptors were obtained from a woman aged 18-29 years in good health and CMV-seronegative.

V gene TRBV15 combines with J gene TRBJ2-7, with 8 nucleotides matching TRBD1. This CDR3 is 18 amino acids long. J gave up 2 bases and V 5 bases, and 17 bases lay outside the gene matches. The germline V gene has CDR1 LNHNV and CDR2 YYDKDF (reference sequence). The CDR3 is CATSSRGRTGSGTYEQYF. In DNA form, the CDR3 reads TGTGCCACCAGCTCCCGGGGCCGGACAGGGAGTGGGACCTACGAGCAGTACTTC.

The chain combines TRBV28 with TRBJ2-7; 9 positions agree with TRBD1. The germline CDR1 and CDR2 sequences are MDHEN and SYDVKM. The trim removed 5 bases at V and 3 bases at J, leaving 5 bases unmatched. CDR3 length equals 14 residues. CDR3 sequence: CASSAGTGYYEQYF. DNA of the CDR3: TGTGCCAGCAGTGCCGGGACAGGGTACTACGAGCAGTACTTC.

This chain uses TRBV7-3 with TRBJ2-7, with 7 nucleotides matching TRBD1. CDR1 is SGHTA, CDR2 FQGTGA, per germline. The CDR3 extends over 14 amino acids. V was pared by 2 bases and J by 0 bases, with 1 base of the junction left unmatched. The CDR3 loop is CASSLQGDSYEQYF. CDR3 sequence (DNA): TGTGCCAGCAGCTTACAGGGGGACTCCTACGAGCAGTACTTC.

The gene calls are TRBV19 and TRBJ1-1; D possibly corresponds to TRBD1 (6 bases). In germline, CDR1 is LNHDA, CDR2 SQIVND (reference sequence). The V end was cut by 5 bases, the J end by 1 base, with 8 bases between. The length of the CDR3 is 13 residues. The CDR3 protein is CASSVQGNTEAFF. In DNA form, the CDR3 reads TGTGCCAGTAGTGTACAGGGGAACACTGAAGCTTTCTTT. Filled out from reference TRBV19 and TRBJ1-1, the complete variable domain reads DGGITQSPKYLFRKEGQNVTLSCEQNLNHDAMYWYRQDPGQGLRLIYYSQIVNDFQKGDIAEGYSVSREKKESFPLTVTSAQKNPTAFYLCASSVQGNTEAFFGQGTRLTVV.

The rearrangement uses TRBV21-1 and TRBJ1-5. TRBV21-1 is a listed pseudogene. The CDR3 has 15 residues. CDR3 protein: CASSKGSGRDQPQHF. The CDR3 coding sequence is TGTGCCAGCAGCAAAGGGAGCGGGAGGGATCAGCCCCAGCATTTT.

The rearrangement links TRBV21-1 to TRBJ1-4; the table's D gene call, TRBD1, was not cross checked with the DNA. TRBV21-1 is recorded as a pseudogene. CDR3 length: 14 amino acids. CDR3 sequence reads: CASSKQGRHEKLFF. CDR3 DNA: TGTGCCAGCAGCAAACAGGGCAGGCATGAAAAACTGTTTTTT.

In DNA, the CDR3 is TGTGCCAGCAGCTTCCGACTAGCGGGTGGGATGGATGAGCAGTTCTTC. Translated, it gives CASSFRLAGGMDEQFF. The J gene is TRBJ2-1, the V gene TRBV5-4; the match to TRBD2 covers 10 bases. CDR1 is SGHNT and CDR2 is YYREEE in the germline V gene (reference sequence). Trimming cost V 2 bases and J 8 bases; bases outside gene matches: 10. There are 16 residues in the CDR3. Drawing the rest from reference TRBV5-4 and TRBJ2-1, the complete variable domain is ETGVTQSPTHLIKTRGQQVTLRCSSQSGHNTVSWYQQALGQGPQFIFQYYREEENGRGNFPPRFSGLQFPNYSSELNVNALELDDSALYLCASSFRLAGGMDEQFFGPGTRLTVL.

J is TRBJ1-5 and V is TRBV28; 9 bases map to TRBD1. This CDR3 region has 15 residues. Germline trimming cut 4 bases from V and 7 bases from J; bases unmatched to any gene: 8. Germline V gene sequence: CDR1 MDHEN, CDR2 SYDVKM. In nucleotides, the CDR3 is TGTGCCAGCAGTTCACCCGGGACAGGGCACCAGCCCCAGCATTTT. Its translation: CASSSPGTGHQPQHF.

This rearrangement joins TRBV2 to TRBJ2-2; TRBD2 might be the D (6 bases). Germline values: CDR1 SNHLY, CDR2 FYNNEI. The CDR3 length is 13 residues. V dropped 8 bases and J dropped 8 bases, with 15 bases sitting between them. The CDR3 region has the DNA TGTGCCAGCGGCGGGGCTAGCGTTGGGGAGCTGTTTTTT. This encodes CASGGASVGELFF.

The chain recombines TRBV5-6 with TRBJ2-3; 11 bases fit TRBD2. From germline, CDR1 is SGHDT and CDR2 YYEEEE. CDR3 size: 15 residues. V shed 3 bases, J shed 4 bases, and the junction held 4 bases outside the gene matches. In DNA, the CDR3 is TGTGCCAGCAGCTCACTAGCGGGAGAGCCAGATACGCAGTATTTT. Its translation is CASSSLAGEPDTQYF.

The chain joins TRBV28 to TRBJ1-3; no clear D gene. This CDR3 is 12 amino acids long. Looked up from germline, CDR1 is MDHEN and CDR2 is SYDVKM. The V end lost 3 bases, the J end lost 7 bases, and 7 bases lay between the germline ends. The CDR3: CASSFLGNTIYF. The CDR3 nucleotides read TGTGCCAGCAGTTTTCTAGGCAACACCATATATTTT.

The rearrangement links TRBV4-2 to TRBJ2-1; TRBD2 aligns across 7 bases. Per germline, CDR1 LGHNA and CDR2 YNFKEQ. The CDR3 runs to 14 residues. V lost 4 bases, J lost 5 bases, and 5 bases stayed unmatched. The CDR3 DNA reads TGTGCCAGCAGCCCGCCTAGCGGAGACAATGAGCAGTTCTTC. This gives the protein CASSPPSGDNEQFF.

V usage is TRBV28 and J usage is TRBJ2-2; D possibly corresponds to TRBD2 (5 bases). V lost 2 bases to trimming and J lost 8 bases, with 6 bases between them. Germline V gives CDR1 MDHEN, CDR2 SYDVKM. CDR3 length equals 12 residues. The CDR3 bases are TGTGCCAGCAGTTTACGGGGTGGGGAGCTGTTTTTT. Translated, it gives CASSLRGGELFF. Based on the CDR3 plus reference TRBV28 and TRBJ2-2, the full variable domain is DVKVTQSSRYLVKRTGEKVFLECVQDMDHENMFWYRQDPGLGLRLIYFSYDVKMKEKGDIPEGYSVSREKKERFSLILESASTNQTSMYLCASSLRGGELFFGEGSRLTVL.

The CDR3 loop is CASSLAGVDEQYF. The CDR3 nucleotides read TGTGCCAGCAGTTTAGCGGGAGTTGACGAGCAGTACTTC. This chain connects TRBV28 to TRBJ2-7; TRBD2 agrees at 7 bases. Germline V gene sequence: CDR1 MDHEN, CDR2 SYDVKM. V was clipped by 2 bases and J by 5 bases; unmatched bases: 3. CDR3 length: 13 amino acids.

The chain employs TRBV28 and TRBJ1-2; perhaps TRBD1 as D (6 bases). Germline CDR1 and CDR2: MDHEN and SYDVKM. The ends were cut back, 5 bases at V and 4 bases at J, with 11 bases in the middle. CDR3 length: 13 residues. This chain's CDR3 is CASSRAGVYGYTF. CDR3 bases: TGTGCCAGCAGTCGCGCAGGGGTCTATGGCTACACCTTC.

The rearrangement links TRBV10-2 to TRBJ1-5; tentative D call: TRBD1 (5 bases). Trimming took 10 bases from V and 5 from J, leaving 21 bases between them. Per germline, CDR1 WSHSY and CDR2 SAAADI. The CDR3 contains 15 residues. The CDR3 reads CATRKEGGGDQPQHF. CDR3 nucleotide sequence: TGCGCCACTCGCAAAGAGGGCGGGGGGGATCAGCCCCAGCATTTT.

A note on this clone: Other DNA sequences from this sample encode an identical CDR3 as well. This chain uses TRBV5-1 with TRBJ1-5; maybe TRBD1 (6 bases). The V gene's germline CDR1 is SGHRS and CDR2 YFSETQ. The CDR3 has 14 amino acids. Trimming stripped 0 bases from V and 4 bases from J, with 8 bases between. Written as DNA, the CDR3 is TGCGCCAGCAGCTTGGGAGGGGGAAATCAGCCCCAGCATTTT. Translating it yields CASSLGGGNQPQHF. Full variable domain (rest looked up from reference TRBV5-1 and TRBJ1-5): KAGVTQTPRYLIKTRGQQVTLSCSPISGHRSVSWYQQTPGQGLQFLFEYFSETQRNKGNFPGRFSGRQFSNSRSEMNVSTLELGDSALYLCASSLGGGNQPQHFGDGTRLSIL.

The V and J genes are TRBV18 and TRBJ1-2; D not resolved. The CDR3 totals 13 residues. Deletions cut 2 bases from V and 3 bases from J, with 7 bases between. CDR1 is KGHSH and CDR2 is LQKENI in the germline V gene. The CDR3 sequence: CASSPSGDYGYTF. In nucleotides, the CDR3 is TGTGCCAGCTCACCATCGGGAGACTATGGCTACACCTTC.

The chain carries TRBV13 and TRBJ1-2; perhaps TRBD1 as D (6 bases). The germline V gene encodes CDR1 PRHDT and CDR2 FYEKMQ (reference sequence). Trimming pared 5 bases from V and 1 base from J, leaving 14 bases between. CDR3 length: 15 residues. Written as DNA, the CDR3 is TGTGCCAGCAGCGCTCGTGGGGACAATAACTATGGCTACACCTTC. This codes for CASSARGDNNYGYTF.

This chain joins TRBV7-9 and TRBJ2-6; weak D call: TRBD1 (6 bases). CDR3 length: 17 amino acids. CDR1 and CDR2 (germline): SEHNR, FQNEAQ (reference sequence). V lost 5 bases and J lost 0, with 14 bases in between. CDR3 loop: CASSRSQGTSGANVLTF. The DNA for the CDR3 is TGTGCCAGCAGCAGATCACAGGGTACCTCTGGGGCCAACGTCCTGACTTTC.

The genes are TRBV28 and TRBJ1-5; 7 nucleotides match TRBD1. The CDR3 length is 15 residues. The trim removed 9 bases at V and 6 bases at J, leaving 14 bases unmatched. Germline V CDR1 and CDR2: MDHEN, SYDVKM. DNA for the CDR3: TGTGCCAGTTCTAGACAGGGCGGTTGGGGTCAGCCCCAGCATTTT. This sequence encodes CASSRQGGWGQPQHF.

V usage is TRBV5-1 and J usage is TRBJ2-7; 15 bases map to TRBD2. Germline values: CDR1 SGHRS, CDR2 YFSETQ. The CDR3 length is 17 residues. With 4 bases clipped from V and 3 bases from J, the junction kept 8 bases outside the gene matches. The CDR3 loop is CASSIGTSGGFIYEQYF. CDR3 DNA: TGCGCCAGCAGCATTGGGACTAGCGGGGGGTTCATCTACGAGCAGTACTTC. The full variable domain, rest sourced from reference TRBV5-1 and TRBJ2-7, is KAGVTQTPRYLIKTRGQQVTLSCSPISGHRSVSWYQQTPGQGLQFLFEYFSETQRNKGNFPGRFSGRQFSNSRSEMNVSTLELGDSALYLCASSIGTSGGFIYEQYFGPGTRLTVT.

V gene TRBV5-4 combines with J gene TRBJ1-2, with 7 bases that match TRBD1. The CDR3 is 15 amino acids. Germline V gene lookup returns CDR1 SGHNT and CDR2 YYREEE (reference sequence). V was pared by 5 bases and J by 4 bases, with 11 bases of the junction left unmatched. The CDR3 is CASRPGQPSSYGYTF. CDR3 nucleotide sequence: TGTGCCAGCAGACCGGGACAGCCTAGTTCCTATGGCTACACCTTC.

This clone has a single count. The chain couples TRBV28 to TRBJ1-3; no clear D. The germline V gene has CDR1 MDHEN and CDR2 SYDVKM. The V end lost 2 bases, the J end lost 3 bases, and 5 bases lay between the germline ends. The CDR3 totals 13 residues. CDR3 region: CASSLEVGNTIYF. The CDR3 DNA follows: TGTGCCAGCAGTTTAGAGGTTGGAAACACCATATATTTT. Based on the CDR3 plus reference TRBV28 and TRBJ1-3, the full variable domain is DVKVTQSSRYLVKRTGEKVFLECVQDMDHENMFWYRQDPGLGLRLIYFSYDVKMKEKGDIPEGYSVSREKKERFSLILESASTNQTSMYLCASSLEVGNTIYFGEGSWLTVV.

This sequence joins TRBV4-1 and TRBJ2-1, with TRBD2 matching over 14 bases. J lost 6 bases, V lost 6 bases, and 1 base had no gene match. CDR1 and CDR2 from the germline V gene are MGHRA and YSYEKL. This CDR3 spans 14 amino acids. Here the CDR3 DNA reads TGCGCCAGCAGGGGACTAGCGGGAGTCAATGAGCAGTTCTTC. Its translation is CASRGLAGVNEQFF.

Only one count was recorded for this clone. The V call is TRBV18, the J call TRBJ1-2, with D perhaps TRBD1 (6 bases). The germline gives CDR1 KGHSH, CDR2 LQKENI. The CDR3 has 14 amino acids. V was cut by 2 bases and J by 4 bases, with 11 bases left in between. The CDR3 coding sequence is TGTGCCAGCTCACCAAACGGACAGTCCTATGGCTACACCTTC. Its translation is CASSPNGQSYGYTF.

The chain links TRBV27 to TRBJ2-2; TRBD2 agrees at 14 bases. The germline V gene has CDR1 MNHEY and CDR2 SMNVEV (reference sequence). The ends lost 5 bases at V and 4 bases at J; junction bases unmatched: 9. The CDR3 loop spans 18 amino acids. CDR3 region: CASSPTGLAGAGTGELFF. The CDR3 DNA sequence: TGTGCCAGCAGTCCTACGGGACTAGCGGGAGCGGGCACCGGGGAGCTGTTTTTT.